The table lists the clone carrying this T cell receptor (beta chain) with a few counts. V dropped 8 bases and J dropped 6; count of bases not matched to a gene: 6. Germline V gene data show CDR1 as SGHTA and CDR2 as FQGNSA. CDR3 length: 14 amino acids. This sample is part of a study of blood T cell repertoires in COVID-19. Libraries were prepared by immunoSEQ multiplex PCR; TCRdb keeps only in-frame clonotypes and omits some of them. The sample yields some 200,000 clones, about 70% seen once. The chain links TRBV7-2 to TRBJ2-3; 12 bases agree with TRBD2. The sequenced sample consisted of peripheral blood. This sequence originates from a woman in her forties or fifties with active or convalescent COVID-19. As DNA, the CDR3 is TGTGCCAGCCGACTAGCGGGGGTAGGCGATACGCAGTATTTT. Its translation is CASRLAGVGDTQYF.